This T cell receptor (beta chain) is from a study of graft-versus-host responses after intestinal transplantation. General study findings and limits: With peak circulating GvH clone levels came an association with early post-transplant HvG declines.

CDR1 is ENHRY, CDR2 SYGVKD, per germline. This CDR3 is 10 amino acids long. V was trimmed by 10 bases and J by 3 bases, leaving 6 bases between them. Repertoires were generated with immunoSEQ multiplex PCR, while TCRdb's copy carries only in-frame clones and drops some. The sample includes 85,000 to 100,000 clones, roughly 90% of them seen just once. Concerning this clone: Its target is not known.

The specimen comprised unstimulated CD4+ T cells sorted from spleen or lymph node cells, sampled before intestinal transplant. The receptor was derived from a human donor who received an intestinal transplant. The chain recombines TRBV10-3 with TRBJ1-1; D is unresolved. CDR3 sequence: CATPDTEAFF. The CDR3 DNA is TGTGCCACCCCGGACACTGAAGCTTTCTTT.